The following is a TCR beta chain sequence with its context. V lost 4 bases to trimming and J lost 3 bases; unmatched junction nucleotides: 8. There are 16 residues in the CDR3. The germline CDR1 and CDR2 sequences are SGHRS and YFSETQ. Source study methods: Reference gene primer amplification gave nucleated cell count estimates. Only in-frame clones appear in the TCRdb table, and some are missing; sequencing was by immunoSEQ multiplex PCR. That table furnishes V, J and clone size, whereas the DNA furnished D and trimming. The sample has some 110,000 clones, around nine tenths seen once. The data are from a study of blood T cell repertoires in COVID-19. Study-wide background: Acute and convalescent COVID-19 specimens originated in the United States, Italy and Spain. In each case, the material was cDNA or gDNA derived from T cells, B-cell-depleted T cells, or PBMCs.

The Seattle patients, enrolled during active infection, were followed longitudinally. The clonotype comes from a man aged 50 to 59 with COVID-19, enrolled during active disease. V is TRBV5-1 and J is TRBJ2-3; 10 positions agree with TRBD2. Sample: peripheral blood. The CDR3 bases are TGCGCCAGCAGCCCCCCGGCTAGCGGGAGAACAGATACGCAGTATTTT. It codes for CASSPPASGRTDTQYF.